The entry below gives a single T cell receptor beta chain sequence along with its context. Antigen specificity is unknown. This specimen belongs to a study of cytomegalovirus exposure and HLA in healthy donors. The assay was immunoSEQ multiplex PCR, and TCRdb's table has in-frame clones only and misses some. Altogether fewer than 90,000 clones are present, approximately 81% being singletons, with the ten largest covering over 10%. The germline V gene encodes CDR1 SGHTA and CDR2 FQGTGA. The trim removed 2 bases at V and 4 bases at J, leaving 2 bases unmatched. The CDR3 sequence is 15 residues long. Study-level results: While the bulk of TCR sequences proved rare, some public TCRs turned up in many donors. Reported results showed that the classifier diagnosed cytomegalovirus status with high specificity and sensitivity. The investigators catalogued 150 to 200 TCR beta chains as cytomegalovirus-associated.

The sequenced sample consisted of PBMCs. This chain joins TRBV7-3 and TRBJ2-3; 11 bases map to TRBD1. The TCR sequence derives from a young woman in good health and CMV-seropositive. The CDR3 DNA reads as TGTGCCAGCAGCTTATGGGGACAGGGGGCAGATACGCAGTATTTT. Encoded protein: CASSLWGQGADTQYF.